Given below is one T cell receptor (beta chain) in context. The CDR3 consists of 14 residues. The germline V gene encodes CDR1 SGHKS and CDR2 YYEKEE (reference sequence). Trimming removed 4 bases from V and 8 bases from J, with 16 bases in between. Some clones are missing from TCRdb's copy, which holds only in-frame ones; the method was immunoSEQ multiplex PCR. The repertoire includes around 500,000 clones, 70% to 90% of them detected once, and around 7.9% sits in the top ten. In terms of age and location, participants ranged from roughly 18 to 90 years and lived in about 25 US areas. This specimen belongs to a study of blood T cell repertoires in COVID-19.

Sequenced material: PBMCs or T cells enriched from blood (not recorded which). The origin of this receptor is a woman aged 55-70 years who had recovered from COVID-19. The gene calls are TRBV5-5 and TRBJ2-4; D might be TRBD2 (5 bases). CDR3 protein: CASSDDPGKHIQYF. The CDR3 bases are TGTGCCAGCAGCGACGATCCGGGGAAACACATTCAGTACTTC. Combining the CDR3 with reference TRBV5-5 and TRBJ2-4 gives the whole variable domain DAGVTQSPTHLIKTRGQQVTLRCSPISGHKSVSWYQQVLGQGPQFIFQYYEKEERGRGNFPDRFSARQFPNYSSELNVNALLLGDSALYLCASSDDPGKHIQYFGAGTRLSVL.